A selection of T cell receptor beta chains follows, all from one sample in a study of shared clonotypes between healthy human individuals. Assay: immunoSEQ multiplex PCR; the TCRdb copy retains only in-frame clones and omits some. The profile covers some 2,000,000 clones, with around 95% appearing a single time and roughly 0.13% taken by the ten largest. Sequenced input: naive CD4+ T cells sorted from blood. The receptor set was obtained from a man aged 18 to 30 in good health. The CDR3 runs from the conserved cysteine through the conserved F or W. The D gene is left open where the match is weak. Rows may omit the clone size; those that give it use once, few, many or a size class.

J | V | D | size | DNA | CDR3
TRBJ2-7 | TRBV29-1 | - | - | TGCAGCGTTGTCCAACCAACGCAGGACTACGAGCAGTACTTC | CSVVQPTQDYEQYF
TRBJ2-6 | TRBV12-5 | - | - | TGTGCTAGTGGTTCTTTCCCTTCTGGGGCCAACGTCCTGACTTTC | CASGSFPSGANVLTF
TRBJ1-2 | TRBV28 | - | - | TGTGCCAGCAGTTTGTTAGGACAGACTAACTATGGCTACACCTTC | CASSLLGQTNYGYTF
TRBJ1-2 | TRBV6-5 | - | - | TGTGCCAGCAGTTACTCTTCAGGACCCCTCTATGGCTACACCTTC | CASSYSSGPLYGYTF
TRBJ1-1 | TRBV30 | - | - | TGTGCCTGGAGTGTACGTCAGGGGAACACTGAAGCTTTCTTT | CAWSVRQGNTEAFF
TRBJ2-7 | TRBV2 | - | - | TGTGCCAGCAGTGCGCCAGGGAGCTCCTACGAGCAGTACTTC | CASSAPGSSYEQYF
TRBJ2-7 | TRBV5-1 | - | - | TGCGCCAGCAGCTTGGGGGTACCAGGGCCTTACGAGCAGTACTTC | CASSLGVPGPYEQYF
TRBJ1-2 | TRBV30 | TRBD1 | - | TGTGCCTGGAGTTCCCAAGGACAGGGCGGCGGGAACTATGGCTACACCTTC | CAWSSQGQGGGNYGYTF
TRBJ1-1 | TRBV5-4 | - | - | TGTGCCAGCAGCTTGGGAGCGGGGGCGAACACTGAAGCTTTCTTT | CASSLGAGANTEAFF
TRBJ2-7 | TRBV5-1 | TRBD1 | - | TGCGCCAGCAGCAACACAGGGGTCAAAGCCTACGAGCAGTACTTC | CASSNTGVKAYEQYF
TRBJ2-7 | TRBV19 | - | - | TGTGCCAGTAGTGGAGGGACAGACCTCTACGAGCAGTACTTC | CASSGGTDLYEQYF
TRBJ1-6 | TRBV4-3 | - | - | TGCGCCAGCAGCCAGACGTCAGGGGTATCACCCCTCCACTTT | CASSQTSGVSPLHF
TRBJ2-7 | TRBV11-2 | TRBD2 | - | TGTGCCAGCAGCTCCAGGACTAGCGGGAGGGACTACGAGCAGTACTTC | CASSSRTSGRDYEQYF
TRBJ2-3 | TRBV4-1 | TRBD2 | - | TGCGCCAGCAGCCCGGGACTAGCGGTCCCTAGCACAGATACGCAGTATTTT | CASSPGLAVPSTDTQYF
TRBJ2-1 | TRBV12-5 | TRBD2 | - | TGTGCTAGTGGTTTGACGCTAGCGGGAGGCCAATTAAACTACAATGAGCAGTTCTTC | CASGLTLAGGQLNYNEQFF
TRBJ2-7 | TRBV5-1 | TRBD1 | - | TGCGCCAGCAGCTCCTCCGGGACAGGGATCGAGCAGTACTTC | CASSSSGTGIEQYF
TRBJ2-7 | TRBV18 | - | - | TGTGCCAGCTCACCTGTAGGGGGCTACGAGCAGTACTTC | CASSPVGGYEQYF
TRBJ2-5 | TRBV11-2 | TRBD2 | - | TGTGCCAGCAGCTTAAGTGGAGGACTAGCGGGAGGGTACCAAGAGACCCAGTACTTC | CASSLSGGLAGGYQETQYF
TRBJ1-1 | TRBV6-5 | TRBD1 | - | TGTGCCAGCAGTTACTCGAACAGGGGACGGGGCACTGAAGCTTTCTTT | CASSYSNRGRGTEAFF
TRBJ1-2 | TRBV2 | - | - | TGTGCCAGCAGGACGGACGGTCTCGGCTACACCTTC | CASRTDGLGYTF
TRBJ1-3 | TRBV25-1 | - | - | TGTGCCAGCAGTGAACCACGGGGTGAGGCGAACACCATATATTTT | CASSEPRGEANTIYF
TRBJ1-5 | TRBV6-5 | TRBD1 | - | TGTGCCAGCAGCAGTACGACAGGGGGCAATCAGCCCCAGCATTTT | CASSSTTGGNQPQHF
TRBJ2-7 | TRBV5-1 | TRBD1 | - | TGCGCCAGCAGCCCCGGGACAGGGACCCTCTACGAGCAGTACTTC | CASSPGTGTLYEQYF
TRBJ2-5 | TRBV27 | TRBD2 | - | TGTGCCAGCAGTTTAAGAAGCGGGGGGGCCGCCTGGGAGACCCAGTACTTC | CASSLRSGGAAWETQYF
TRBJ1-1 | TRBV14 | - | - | TGTGCCAGCAGCCCCGATTCCCTTTGGACTAACACTGAAGCTTTCTTT | CASSPDSLWTNTEAFF
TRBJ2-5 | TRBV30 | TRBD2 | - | TGTGCCTGGAGTGTTCCACTAGCGGGAGGGCTGGAGACCCAGTACTTC | CAWSVPLAGGLETQYF
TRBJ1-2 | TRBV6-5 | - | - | TGTGCCAGCGCCCAGGGCAAAAACTATGGCTACACCTTC | CASAQGKNYGYTF
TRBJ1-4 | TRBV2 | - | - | TGTGCCAGCAGTGATCCAAGGGGAGGGGAAAAACTGTTTTTT | CASSDPRGGEKLFF
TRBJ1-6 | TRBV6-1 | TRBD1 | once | TGTGCCAGCAGTGAAGCATTCGGGACAGGGAGTTCACCCCTCCACTTT | CASSEAFGTGSSPLHF
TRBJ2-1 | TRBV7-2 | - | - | TGTGCCAGCAGCTTAATGTTTGGCGGCGGCGATGAGCAGTTCTTC | CASSLMFGGGDEQFF
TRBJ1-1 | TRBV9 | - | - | TGTGCCAGCAGCGTAGTACTGGGGGAGAACACTGAAGCTTTCTTT | CASSVVLGENTEAFF
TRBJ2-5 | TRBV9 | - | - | TGTGCCAGCAGCAGGGAGTGGGAGACCCAGTACTTC | CASSREWETQYF
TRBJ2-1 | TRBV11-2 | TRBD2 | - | TGTGCCAGCAGCGCCCGTATCGTTAGCGGGAGTAACGAGCAGTTCTTC | CASSARIVSGSNEQFF
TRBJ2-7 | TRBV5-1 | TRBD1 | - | TGCGCCAGCAGCTTGGTAGGACAGGGGATCGAGCAGTACTTC | CASSLVGQGIEQYF
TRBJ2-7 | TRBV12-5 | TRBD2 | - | TGTGCTAGTGGTTTGGTTCTGAGTGGGACTAGCGGGAGGCCGGTTTCCTACGAGCAGTACTTC | CASGLVLSGTSGRPVSYEQYF
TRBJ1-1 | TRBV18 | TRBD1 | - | TGTGCCAGCTCACCACTGGGGACAGGGGCTTTAAACACTGAAGCTTTCTTT | CASSPLGTGALNTEAFF
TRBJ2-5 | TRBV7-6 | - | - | TGTGCCAGCAGCGCGGGGGAGACCCAGTACTTC | CASSAGETQYF
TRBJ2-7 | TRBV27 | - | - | TGTGCCAGCAAGTTCGAGGAAAGGGGTCCCTACGAGCAGTACTTC | CASKFEERGPYEQYF
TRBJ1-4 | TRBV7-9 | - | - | TGTGCCAGCAGCCGAAGGTTGACAGGAGGGGCGACTAATGAAAAACTGTTTTTT | CASSRRLTGGATNEKLFF
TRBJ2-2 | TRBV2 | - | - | TGTGCCAGCAGTGAAGGCGAATACACCGGGGAGCTGTTTTTT | CASSEGEYTGELFF
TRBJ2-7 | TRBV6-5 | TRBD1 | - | TGTGCCAGCAGCACGATGGCCGGGACAGGGGGAGAGCAGTACTTC | CASSTMAGTGGEQYF
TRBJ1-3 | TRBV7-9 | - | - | TGTGCCAGCAGGACAGCATCTGGAAACACCATATATTTT | CASRTASGNTIYF